One sample yielded the 28 T cell receptor beta chains listed below, sequenced in a study of blood T cell repertoires in COVID-19. TCRdb keeps only in-frame clones here, not all; method: immunoSEQ multiplex PCR. The sample holds more than 55,000 clones, around 87% seen once. Sequenced input: peripheral blood. Receptors originate from a man aged 55 to 69 with active or convalescent COVID-19.

This chain links TRBV6-2 or TRBV6-3 with TRBJ1-2; a weak D match, TRBD1 (6 bases). The CDR3 length is 13 residues. Per germline, CDR1 MNHEY and CDR2 SVGEGT. V shed 5 bases and J shed 6 bases, with 13 bases lying between them. For the CDR3, the DNA is TGTGCCAGCAGTCGAGGGACATTTGATGGCTACACCTTC. This codes for CASSRGTFDGYTF.

The chain uses TRBV5-1 and TRBJ2-5, with 8 nucleotides matching TRBD1. The germline gives CDR1 SGHRS, CDR2 YFSETQ. The V gene end was trimmed by 0 bases and the J gene end by 4 bases; junction bases not matched to a gene: 5. This CDR3 region has 15 residues. CDR3 nucleotide sequence: TGCGCCAGCAGCTTGGAAGGCAGGGGGCGAGAGACCCAGTACTTC. It specifies CASSLEGRGRETQYF.

The V call is TRBV6-5, the J call TRBJ1-1, with D unresolved. The CDR3 consists of 12 residues. V lost 7 bases and J 6 bases, leaving 12 bases between the germline ends. The germline V gene encodes CDR1 MNHEY and CDR2 SVGAGI. CDR3 sequence (DNA): TGTGCCAGCACTACTTTGAGGCCTGAAGCTTTCTTT. Translating it yields CASTTLRPEAFF.

V usage is TRBV5-1 and J usage is TRBJ2-5; TRBD2 agrees at 12 bases. The V gene's germline CDR1 is SGHRS and CDR2 YFSETQ. The trim removed 4 bases at V and 1 base at J, leaving 5 bases unmatched. The CDR3 has 16 residues. This CDR3 is CASSPGLAGTQETQYF. CDR3 nucleotides: TGCGCCAGCAGCCCAGGACTAGCGGGGACCCAAGAGACCCAGTACTTC.

The chain joins TRBV5-1 to TRBJ1-2; 9 bases map to TRBD1. From germline, CDR1 is SGHRS and CDR2 YFSETQ. The CDR3 runs to 15 residues. With 4 bases clipped from V and 4 bases from J, the junction kept 8 bases outside the gene matches. The CDR3 region is CASSPTGGGSYGYTF. The CDR3 bases are TGCGCCAGCAGCCCAACAGGGGGCGGGAGCTATGGCTACACCTTC.

This sequence joins TRBV11-2 and TRBJ1-2, with D maybe TRBD1 (5 bases). The CDR3 loop spans 15 amino acids. V lost 1 base and J lost 0, with 9 bases in between. Germline V CDR1 and CDR2: SGHAT, FQNNGV. The CDR3 here is CASSLGRGANYGYTF. DNA for the CDR3: TGTGCCAGCAGCTTAGGTCGGGGGGCTAACTATGGCTACACCTTC.

The chain links TRBV10-1 to TRBJ2-7; 8 nucleotides line up with TRBD1. The CDR3 is 17 residues long. Per the germline V gene, CDR1 is WNHNN and CDR2 is SYGVQD (reference sequence). With 0 bases clipped from V and 1 base from J, the junction kept 8 bases outside the gene matches. CDR3 sequence (DNA): TGCGCCAGCAGTGAGTCACCCCGGACAGGGCGATCCTACGAGCAGTACTTC. As protein: CASSESPRTGRSYEQYF.

The chain uses TRBV19 and TRBJ1-2; tentative D call: TRBD1 (5 bases). Germline CDR1 is LNHDA and CDR2 is SQIVND (reference sequence). V shed 5 bases and J shed 4 bases, with 11 bases lying between them. The CDR3 loop spans 13 amino acids. Here the CDR3 reads CASSSRGFYGYTF. The CDR3 bases are TGTGCCAGTAGTTCCCGGGGGTTCTATGGCTACACCTTC.

Turning to this clone: This CDR3 is also generated by other DNA sequences in the sample. The rearrangement uses TRBV9 and TRBJ2-7; the match to TRBD1 covers 7 bases. The CDR3 covers 13 residues. Germline CDR1 is SGDLS and CDR2 is YYNGEE. V trimming: 3 bases; J trimming: 2 bases; junction bases outside the gene matches: 2. The CDR3 sequence is CASSGQGAYEQYF. The CDR3 nucleotides read TGTGCCAGCAGCGGTCAGGGGGCCTACGAGCAGTACTTC.

J is TRBJ1-4 and V is TRBV6-5; possible D gene TRBD1, 5 bases. V lost 6 bases, J lost 3 bases, and 14 bases lay in between. This CDR3 has 15 amino acids. Germline V gives CDR1 MNHEY, CDR2 SVGAGI. The DNA of the CDR3 is TGTGCCAGCAGCCGGCTAGGGGAGGCTAATGAAAAACTGTTTTTT. Protein product: CASSRLGEANEKLFF.

The chain joins TRBV7-6 to TRBJ2-1; D gene uncertain. V was cut by 5 bases and J by 6 bases, with 17 bases left in between. This CDR3 is built from 15 residues. The germline V gene has CDR1 SGHVS and CDR2 FNYEAQ. The CDR3 spells CASSPGRKFGNEQFF. As DNA, the CDR3 is TGTGCCAGCAGCCCGGGTAGGAAGTTTGGCAATGAGCAGTTCTTC.

The chain joins TRBV24-1 to TRBJ2-5, with TRBD1 matching 8 bases. J was trimmed by 2 bases and V by 3 bases; bases with no gene match: 4. Germline loops: CDR1 KGHDR, CDR2 SFDVKD. The CDR3 is 15 amino acids. DNA for the CDR3: TGTGCCACCAGTGATCCCGGGACAGGACAAGAGACCCAGTACTTC. Its translation is CATSDPGTGQETQYF.

In this sample, this clone turned up a few times. The genes are TRBV12-3 or TRBV12-4 and TRBJ1-1, with D hard to call. This CDR3 comprises 13 residues. V was clipped by 7 bases and J by 7 bases, with 16 bases between them. CDR3 amino acids: CASTATSRGEAFF. CDR3 DNA: TGTGCCAGCACCGCCACCTCGCGGGGTGAAGCTTTCTTT.

The chain joins TRBV18 to TRBJ1-5; TRBD1 agrees at 9 bases. The germline CDR1 and CDR2 sequences are KGHSH and LQKENI. V lost 0 bases to trimming and J lost 10 bases; unmatched junction nucleotides: 13. This CDR3 region has 17 residues. The CDR3 sequence: CASSPPNLGTGNRPQHF. The CDR3 DNA reads TGTGCCAGCTCACCACCGAATCTTGGGACAGGGAACCGTCCCCAGCATTTT.

The chain uses TRBV10-1 and TRBJ2-2, with D maybe TRBD1 (5 bases). The CDR3 sequence is 15 residues long. Trimming stripped 0 bases from V and 4 bases from J, with 9 bases between. CDR1 is WNHNN, CDR2 SYGVQD, per germline (reference sequence). The CDR3 reads CASSESWQGTGELFF. CDR3 nucleotides: TGCGCCAGCAGTGAGTCGTGGCAGGGCACCGGGGAGCTGTTTTTT.

The chain is built from TRBV12-3 or TRBV12-4 and TRBJ1-2; 8 bases match TRBD1. The length of the CDR3 is 13 residues. DNA for the CDR3: TGTGCGACAGGGGAGGGACTCATCTATGGCTACACCTTC. This sequence encodes CATGEGLIYGYTF.

V is TRBV27 and J is TRBJ2-7; 8 bases fit TRBD1. This CDR3 contains 13 residues. Germline lookup yields CDR1 MNHEY and CDR2 SMNVEV (reference sequence). Unmatched junction bases numbered 8, after V lost 6 bases and J lost 7 bases. CDR3 in DNA: TGTGCCAGCAGCTCTCTTACAGGGGGGGAGCAGTACTTC. Protein product: CASSSLTGGEQYF.

This chain joins TRBV19 and TRBJ2-3; 8 nucleotides agree with TRBD2. V lost 2 bases to trimming and J lost 3 bases; unmatched junction nucleotides: 4. The CDR3 is made up of 15 amino acids. The V gene's germline CDR1 is LNHDA and CDR2 SQIVND (reference sequence). The CDR3 loop reads CASSIRGGMTDTQYF. CDR3 in DNA: TGTGCCAGTAGTATACGGGGGGGTATGACAGATACGCAGTATTTT.

This chain uses TRBV6-5 with TRBJ1-3; TRBD1 agrees at 7 bases. Germline V gene sequence: CDR1 MNHEY, CDR2 SVGAGI. J lost 8 bases, V lost 2 bases, and 0 bases had no gene match. The CDR3 contains 12 residues. CDR3: CASSYDRDTIYF. As DNA, the CDR3 is TGTGCCAGCAGTTACGACAGGGACACCATATATTTT.

The chain is built from TRBV12-5 and TRBJ2-1, with 8 bases matching TRBD1. The junction had 14 bases not matched to a gene; V was cut back by 7 bases and J by 12 bases. The CDR3 loop spans 14 amino acids. Germline-derived CDR1 and CDR2 are LGHNT and FRNRAP. The CDR3 is CASARGQGQVLQFF. The CDR3 DNA reads as TGTGCTAGTGCTAGAGGACAGGGTCAGGTCCTGCAGTTCTTC.

The chain is built from TRBV19 and TRBJ1-5; the match to TRBD1 covers 7 bases. The CDR3 length is 14 residues. J gave up 2 bases and V 7 bases, and 5 bases lay outside the gene matches. Germline CDR1 is LNHDA and CDR2 is SQIVND (reference sequence). The CDR3 sequence is CASKVGQGNQPQHF. CDR3 coding DNA: TGTGCCAGTAAGGTCGGACAGGGCAATCAGCCCCAGCATTTT.

This rearrangement joins TRBV30 to TRBJ2-2; 8 bases are shared with TRBD2. Per germline, CDR1 GTSNPN and CDR2 SVGIG (reference sequence). The J segment lost 4 bases and the V segment lost 1 base, leaving 8 bases of the junction unmatched. The CDR3 spans 16 residues. The CDR3 here is CAWSDLAGRLTGELFF. CDR3 sequence (DNA): TGTGCCTGGAGTGATCTAGCGGGCCGTCTCACCGGGGAGCTGTTTTTT.

V gene TRBV5-8 combines with J gene TRBJ1-5; D gene uncertain. Germline assignment: CDR1 SGHTS and CDR2 YDEGEE. CDR3 length: 15 residues. Between the trimmed V and J ends, which lost 0 bases and 0 bases, there was a span of 7 bases. For the CDR3, the DNA is TGTGCCAGCAGCTTGGGCAGGTTTAGCAATCAGCCCCAGCATTTT. It is translated as CASSLGRFSNQPQHF.

The rearrangement uses TRBV3-1 (or the pseudogene TRBV3-2) and TRBJ1-6, with TRBD1 matching 7 bases. V shed 1 base and J 7 bases; nucleotides not matched to a gene: 1. Germline assignment: CDR1 LGHDT and CDR2 YNNKEL (reference sequence). CDR3 length: 14 amino acids. CDR3 sequence (DNA): TGTGCCAGCAGCCAAGGGGACAGAAATTCACCCCTCCACTTT. Translation: CASSQGDRNSPLHF.

This clone was recorded once. The rearrangement uses TRBV9 and TRBJ1-1, with TRBD1 as a possible D gene (6 bases). The ends were cut back, 2 bases at V and 8 bases at J, with 19 bases in the middle. This CDR3 comprises 15 residues. From germline, CDR1 is SGDLS and CDR2 YYNGEE. The CDR3 coding sequence is TGTGCCAGCAGCGTCGACCCGGACGGACAGTCCGAAGCTTTCTTT. It codes for CASSVDPDGQSEAFF.

This clone was seen a single time. The rearrangement links TRBV11-1 to TRBJ1-6; tentatively, D is TRBD1 (5 bases). V lost 1 base and J 10 bases, leaving 8 bases between the germline ends. This CDR3 spans 13 amino acids. Germline V CDR1 and CDR2: SGHAT, FQDESV (reference sequence). Here the CDR3 reads CASSLGGESPLHF. CDR3 in DNA: TGTGCCAGCAGCTTAGGGGGCGAATCACCCCTCCACTTT.

The rearrangement joins TRBV5-6 to TRBJ2-2; D call uncertain. Per germline, CDR1 SGHDT and CDR2 YYEEEE. V was pared by 5 bases and J by 2 bases, with 10 bases between. CDR3 length: 14 residues. The CDR3 here is CASSPQLNTGELFF. CDR3 nucleotides: TGTGCCAGCAGTCCACAGTTAAACACCGGGGAGCTGTTTTTT.

V usage is TRBV5-6 and J usage is TRBJ2-1, with a tentative D call TRBD1 (6 bases). The CDR3 length is 14 residues. The germline V gene encodes CDR1 SGHDT and CDR2 YYEEEE. Deletions cut 1 base from V and 4 bases from J, with 9 bases between. The CDR3 DNA reads as TGTGCCAGCAGCTTGTGGGGGCGGTACAATGAGCAGTTCTTC. This encodes CASSLWGRYNEQFF. The full variable domain, rest sourced from reference TRBV5-6 and TRBJ2-1, is DAGVTQSPTHLIKTRGQQVTLRCSPKSGHDTVSWYQQALGQGPQFIFQYYEEEERQRGNFPDRFSGHQFPNYSSELNVNALLLGDSALYLCASSLWGRYNEQFFGPGTRLTVL.